Detailed here is one T cell receptor beta chain. The antigen is not known. These data are taken from a study of radiotherapy plus CTLA-4 blockade in lung cancer. Overall study context: Of the patients, 15% to 20% showed objective responses and roughly 31% attained disease control.

Broader study findings: There was expansion of tumor-derived TCR clones in blood after radiotherapy plus ipilimumab.

This CDR3 has 15 residues. In germline, CDR1 is ENHRY, CDR2 SYGVKD. Trimming removed 4 bases from V and 3 bases from J; junction bases left unmatched: 3. This table comes from immunoSEQ multiplex PCR, and its TCRdb copy is limited to in-frame clones, with some not included. Among 86,000 or so clones listed, about four fifths were seen once. The rearrangement joins TRBV10-3 to TRBJ1-5; 10 bases align to TRBD1. This TCR derives from a human donor with non-small cell lung cancer who had a partial response to radiotherapy plus ipilimumab. Some clones in this sample may be carry-over from other donors' samples. The sequencing used peripheral blood, collected from a patient treated with radiotherapy plus ipilimumab. This chain's CDR3 is CAISGGTGANQPQHF. The CDR3 DNA is TGTGCCATCAGTGGAGGGACAGGGGCCAATCAGCCCCAGCATTTT.